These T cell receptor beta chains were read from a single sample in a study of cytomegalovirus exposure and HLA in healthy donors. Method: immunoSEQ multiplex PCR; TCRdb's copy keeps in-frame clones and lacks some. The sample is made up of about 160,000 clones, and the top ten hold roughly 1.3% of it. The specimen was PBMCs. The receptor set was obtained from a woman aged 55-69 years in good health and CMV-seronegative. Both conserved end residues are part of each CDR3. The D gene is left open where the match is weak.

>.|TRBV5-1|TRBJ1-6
CASSLYPTGDNSPLHF
TGCGCCAGCAGCTTGTATCCGACAGGCGATAATTCACCCCTCCACTTT
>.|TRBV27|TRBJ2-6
CASSLGQGSTGANVLTF
TGTGCCAGCAGTTTGGGTCAGGGTTCTACTGGGGCCAACGTCCTGACTTTC
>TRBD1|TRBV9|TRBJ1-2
CASSIGTGVGYGYTF
TGTGCCAGCAGCATAGGGACAGGGGTAGGCTATGGCTACACCTTC
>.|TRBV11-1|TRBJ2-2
CASSPRTDSGELFF
TGTGCCAGCAGCCCTCGAACGGACAGCGGGGAGCTGTTTTTT
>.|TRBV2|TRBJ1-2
CASISRGNYGYTF
TGTGCCAGCATTAGCAGGGGTAACTATGGCTACACCTTC
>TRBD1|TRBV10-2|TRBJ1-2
CASSQLTGEHGYTF
TGCGCCAGCAGCCAACTCACAGGGGAACACGGCTACACCTTC
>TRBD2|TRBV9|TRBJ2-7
CASSVGGGGLYEQYF
TGTGCCAGCAGCGTAGGGGGCGGGGGTTTATACGAGCAGTACTTC
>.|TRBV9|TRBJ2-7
CASSVEDSFYEQYF
TGTGCCAGCAGCGTAGAGGACAGTTTCTACGAGCAGTACTTC
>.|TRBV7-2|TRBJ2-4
CASSLQVAKNIQYF
TGTGCCAGCAGCTTACAGGTAGCCAAAAACATTCAGTACTTC
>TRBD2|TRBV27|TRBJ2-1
CASSSASGRNEQFF
TGTGCCAGCAGTTCGGCTAGCGGGAGGAATGAGCAGTTCTTC
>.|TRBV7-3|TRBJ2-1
CASSLRSNRNEQFF
TGTGCCAGCAGCTTAAGGAGCAACCGCAATGAGCAGTTCTTC
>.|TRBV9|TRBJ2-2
CASSPSGGPNTGELFF
TGTGCCAGCAGCCCGTCTGGAGGCCCGAACACCGGGGAGCTGTTTTTT
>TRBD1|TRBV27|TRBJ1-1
CASSRLTGGTNTEAFF
TGTGCCAGCAGTCGGCTCACAGGGGGCACGAACACTGAAGCTTTCTTT
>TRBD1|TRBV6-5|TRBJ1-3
CASRRDRGPRNTIYF
TGTGCCAGCAGGCGGGACAGGGGGCCTCGAAACACCATATATTTT
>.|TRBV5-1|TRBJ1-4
CASRRTATNEKLFF
TGCGCCAGCAGGAGAACAGCAACTAATGAAAAACTGTTTTTT
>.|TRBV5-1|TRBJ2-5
CASSSNPGSRETQYF
TGCGCCAGCAGCTCTAACCCGGGATCAAGGGAGACCCAGTACTTC
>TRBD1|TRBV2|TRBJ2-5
CASQGQGAVKETQYF
TGTGCCAGCCAAGGACAGGGGGCGGTTAAAGAGACCCAGTACTTC
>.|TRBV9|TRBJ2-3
CASSKGGGTDTQYF
TGTGCCAGCAGCAAAGGGGGGGGGACAGATACGCAGTATTTT
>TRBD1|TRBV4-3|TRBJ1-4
CASSQGWTGGRTNEKLFF
TGCGCCAGCAGCCAAGGATGGACAGGGGGTAGGACTAATGAAAAACTGTTTTTT
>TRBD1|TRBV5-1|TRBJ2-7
CASSSQDRGEQYF
TGCGCCAGCAGCTCGCAAGACAGGGGCGAGCAGTACTTC
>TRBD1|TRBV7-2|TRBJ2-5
CASSPGQGQETQYF
TGTGCCAGCAGCCCGGGACAGGGACAAGAGACCCAGTACTTC
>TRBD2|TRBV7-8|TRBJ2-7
CASSSMLVAGGRGSYEQYF
TGTGCCAGCAGCTCCATGCTGGTAGCGGGAGGGAGAGGTTCCTACGAGCAGTACTTC
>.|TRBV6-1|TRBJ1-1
CASSVEGSTEAFF
TGTGCCAGCAGTGTGGAGGGGAGCACTGAAGCTTTCTTT
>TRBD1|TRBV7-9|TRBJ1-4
CASSQGQANEKLFF
TGTGCCAGCAGCCAGGGACAGGCTAATGAAAAACTGTTTTTT
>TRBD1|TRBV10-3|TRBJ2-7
CAISATGTGRHEQYF
TGTGCCATCAGTGCCACCGGGACAGGGCGACACGAGCAGTACTTC
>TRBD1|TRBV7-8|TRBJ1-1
CASSLGGTGGLKAFF
TGTGCCAGCAGCTTAGGCGGGACAGGGGGACTGAAAGCTTTCTTT
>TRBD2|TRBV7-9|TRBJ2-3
CASSLGSGKSTDTQYF
TGTGCCAGCAGCTTGGGTAGCGGGAAAAGCACAGATACGCAGTATTTT
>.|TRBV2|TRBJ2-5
CASSFDSEETQYF
TGTGCCAGCAGTTTTGACAGCGAGGAGACCCAGTACTTC
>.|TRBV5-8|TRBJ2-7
CASSHQLSAGSYEQYF
TGTGCCAGCAGCCACCAACTATCTGCGGGGTCCTACGAGCAGTACTTC
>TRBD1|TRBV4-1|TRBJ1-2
CASSQDRGNYGYTF
TGCGCCAGCAGCCAGGACAGGGGTAACTATGGCTACACCTTC